This T cell receptor beta chain emerged from a study of T cell repertoires in cytomegalovirus infection. Study results and limitations: Summed frequency of public TCR beta families distinguished CMV carriers with the relevant HLA.

Ten or more counts support this clonotype. Its antigen is currently unknown. TCRdb used MiXCR to reprocess the reads, holding one entry per CDR3 protein. The sample has roughly 500,000 distinct CDR3 sequences, approximately 10% seen once. J lost 4 bases, V lost 8 bases, and 18 bases had no gene match. Germline V gene lookup returns CDR1 SGHAT and CDR2 FQNNGV. The CDR3 sequence is 17 residues long. The receptor was derived from a human donor in good health (CMV status not recorded). Some clones in this sample may be carry-over from other donors' samples. Material: PBMCs. The V and J genes are TRBV11-2 and TRBJ2-5, with 8 bases lining up with TRBD2. The CDR3 here is CASALPAGLGRAETQYF. CDR3 DNA: TGTGCCAGCGCGTTGCCGGCGGGACTAGGTCGGGCAGAGACCCAGTACTTC.